The 5 T cell receptor beta chains below were found in one sample sequenced in a study of OX40 agonist ivuxolimab in advanced cancers. Generated by immunoSEQ multiplex PCR, the TCRdb table keeps only in-frame clones and is missing some. This table has about 84,000 clones, 84% appearing once. This material consisted of CD4+ or CD8+ T cells sorted from blood, taken in a trial of the OX40 agonist ivuxolimab. All receptors come from an adult with an advanced solid tumor such as melanoma, head and neck, liver or kidney cancer.

The J gene is TRBJ2-5, the V gene TRBV11-2; D may match TRBD1 or TRBD2 (5 bases each). This CDR3 contains 16 residues. V lost 0 bases to trimming and J lost 5 bases, with 16 bases between them. CDR1 SGHAT and CDR2 FQNNGV come from the germline V gene. The CDR3 sequence: CASSLDPGTLRETQYF. CDR3 nucleotide sequence: TGTGCCAGCAGCTTAGATCCGGGGACCTTGAGGGAGACCCAGTACTTC.

This clone was seen a few times. The chain uses TRBV7-6 and TRBJ2-6; D ambiguous. The V end was cut by 6 bases, the J end by 0 bases, with 12 bases between. CDR3 length: 16 residues. Germline-derived CDR1 and CDR2 are SGHVS and FNYEAQ. The CDR3 region is CASSRDGSSGANVLTF. The CDR3 DNA follows: TGTGCCAGCAGTCGTGACGGAAGCTCTGGGGCCAACGTCCTGACTTTC.

This chain joins TRBV11-3 and TRBJ2-1, with unresolved D. CDR3 length: 12 amino acids. Trimming cost V 5 bases and J 5 bases, with 7 bases left between them. CDR1 and CDR2 (germline): SGHNT, YENEEA. The CDR3 region is CASSLRDNEQFF. The CDR3 DNA sequence: TGTGCCAGCAGCCTCCGGGACAATGAGCAGTTCTTC.

The rearrangement uses TRBV30 and TRBJ1-1, with 8 bases fitting TRBD1. CDR1 is GTSNPN, CDR2 SVGIG, per germline (reference sequence). V lost 2 bases to trimming and J lost 4 bases; unmatched junction nucleotides: 6. This CDR3 is built from 14 residues. The CDR3 reads CAWSKTGAGTEAFF. CDR3 bases: TGTGCCTGGAGTAAGACAGGGGCAGGCACTGAAGCTTTCTTT.

This clone was found once. The CDR3 region has the DNA TGTGCCAGCTCACCAGACCAGGGGGCGGTTCAGCCCCAGCATTTT. Translated: CASSPDQGAVQPQHF. This chain uses TRBV18 with TRBJ1-5; 8 bases are a match to TRBD1. The V segment lost 2 bases and the J segment 6 bases; nucleotides outside the gene matches: 6. CDR1 is KGHSH and CDR2 is LQKENI in the germline V gene. The CDR3 is 15 amino acids.